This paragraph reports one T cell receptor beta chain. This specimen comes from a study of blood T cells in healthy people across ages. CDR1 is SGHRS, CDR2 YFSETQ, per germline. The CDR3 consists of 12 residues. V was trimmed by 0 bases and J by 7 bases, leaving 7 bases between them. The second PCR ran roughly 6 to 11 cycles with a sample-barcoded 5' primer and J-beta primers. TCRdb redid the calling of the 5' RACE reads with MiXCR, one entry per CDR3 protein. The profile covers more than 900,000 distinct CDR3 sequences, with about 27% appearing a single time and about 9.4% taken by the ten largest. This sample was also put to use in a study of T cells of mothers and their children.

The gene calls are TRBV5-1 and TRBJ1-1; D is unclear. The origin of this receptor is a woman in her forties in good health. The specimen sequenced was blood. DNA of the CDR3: TGCGCCAGCAGCTTGGGGGAGGGTGAAGCTTTCTTT. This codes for CASSLGEGEAFF.